The subject of this entry is one T cell receptor beta chain. Its cognate antigen is unknown. These data are taken from a study of CD8 T cells in ankylosing spondylitis. Per germline, CDR1 KGHSH and CDR2 LQKENI. V gave up 2 bases and J gave up 2 bases, with 9 bases separating them. CDR3 length: 14 residues. A single record per CDR3 protein comes from TCRdb applying MiXCR to the 5' RACE reads. The sample comprises approximately 350,000 distinct CDR3 sequences, 14% to 15% of which are singletons, and roughly 1.1% rests with the top ten. Findings of the study overall: Before this, some motif variants had been reported in reactive arthritis synovial fluid and blood. Disease-linked clones were CD8+ and relatively rare in peripheral blood.

The sequence derives from a male donor with ankylosing spondylitis or in good health (not recorded which). The V and J genes are TRBV18 and TRBJ1-2; no clear D gene. The sample was blood, either unsorted or a sorted T cell fraction (not recorded which). CDR3 loop: CASSPGWQNYGYTF. CDR3 bases: TGTGCCAGCTCACCAGGGTGGCAGAACTATGGCTACACCTTC.